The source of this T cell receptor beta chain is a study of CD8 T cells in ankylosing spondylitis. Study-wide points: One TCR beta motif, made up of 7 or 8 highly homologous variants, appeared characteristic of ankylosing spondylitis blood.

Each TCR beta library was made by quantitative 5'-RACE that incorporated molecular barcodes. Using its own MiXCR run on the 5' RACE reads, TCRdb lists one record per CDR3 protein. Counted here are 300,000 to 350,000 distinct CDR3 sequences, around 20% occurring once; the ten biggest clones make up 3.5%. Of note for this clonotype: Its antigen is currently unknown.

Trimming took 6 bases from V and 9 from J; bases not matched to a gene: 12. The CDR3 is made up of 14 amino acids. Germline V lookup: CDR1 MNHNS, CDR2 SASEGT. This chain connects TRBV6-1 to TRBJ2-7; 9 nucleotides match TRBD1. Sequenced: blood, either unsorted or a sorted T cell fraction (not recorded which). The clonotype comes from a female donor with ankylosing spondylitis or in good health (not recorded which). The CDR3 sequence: CASSRGTGYPRQYF. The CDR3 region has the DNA TGTGCCAGCAGCCGCGGGACAGGGTACCCCCGGCAGTACTTC.